One sample yielded the 25 T cell receptor beta chains listed below, sequenced in a study of control samples from healthy donors and cancer patients. The repertoire was sequenced with immunoSEQ multiplex PCR; TCRdb's copy has only in-frame clones and lacks some. The repertoire consists of tens of thousands of clones, with 80% to 95% occurring once and the leading ten covering about 1.7%. The sample taken for sequencing was PBMCs. Receptors originate from a man aged 40-49 years with colorectal cancer.

The J gene is TRBJ2-1, the V gene TRBV6-5; D assignment may be TRBD1 or TRBD2 (5 bases each). CDR1 and CDR2 (germline): MNHEY, SVGAGI. Trimming took off 8 bases at V and 6 bases at J, with 11 bases between the two ends. CDR3 length: 12 residues. The CDR3: CASRDRSNEQFF. CDR3 DNA: TGTGCCAGCCGGGACCGCTCCAATGAGCAGTTCTTC.

The chain couples TRBV10-3 to TRBJ1-2, with 8 bases aligning to TRBD1. The CDR3 contains 18 residues. With V trimmed by 6 bases and J by 8 bases, 23 bases remained unmatched. Germline values: CDR1 ENHRY, CDR2 SYGVKD. CDR3 sequence: CAISRSPPDRDFRGGYTF. The CDR3 DNA reads TGTGCCATCAGCCGTTCCCCCCCGGACAGGGACTTTCGGGGAGGCTACACCTTC.

V gene TRBV6-5 combines with J gene TRBJ1-2; D unclear. The CDR3 is made up of 14 amino acids. Germline V gives CDR1 MNHEY, CDR2 SVGAGI. V was trimmed by 0 bases and J by 7 bases, leaving 12 bases between them. The CDR3 DNA reads as TGTGCCAGCAGTTACTCGAGAGGGCGCGGTGGCTACACCTTC. Translation gives CASSYSRGRGGYTF.

This chain links TRBV3-1 (or the pseudogene TRBV3-2) with TRBJ1-6; D is unclear. The CDR3 is made up of 15 amino acids. Germline V lookup: CDR1 LGHDT, CDR2 YNNKEL (reference sequence). Deletions cut 5 bases from V and 5 bases from J, with 13 bases between. In DNA, the CDR3 is TGTGCCAGCAGCTTACGGACGGCCCATAATTCACCCCTCCACTTT. Residues: CASSLRTAHNSPLHF.

The chain carries TRBV29-1 and TRBJ2-6, with no clear D. Germline V gene data show CDR1 as SQVTM and CDR2 as ANQGSEA. The CDR3 loop spans 14 amino acids. The V end was cut by 6 bases, the J end by 0 bases, with 9 bases between. The CDR3 nucleotides are TGCAGCGTCACGACGGGCTCTGGGGCCAACGTCCTGACTTTC. This sequence encodes CSVTTGSGANVLTF.

The chain employs TRBV5-1 and TRBJ1-2; 9 nucleotides align to TRBD1. Germline loops: CDR1 SGHRS, CDR2 YFSETQ. After removal of 3 bases from V and 5 bases from J, the junction contained 5 bases not matched to a gene. This CDR3 comprises 14 residues. CDR3 sequence reads: CASSSTGGWYGYTF. The CDR3 region has the DNA TGCGCCAGCAGCTCTACAGGGGGCTGGTATGGCTACACCTTC.

This clone occurred once. The chain is built from TRBV29-1 and TRBJ2-1; the D is unclear. Germline CDR1 and CDR2: SQVTM and ANQGSEA. V lost 1 base and J lost 7, with 11 bases in between. The CDR3 has 13 amino acids. CDR3 DNA sequence: TGCAGCGTTGAAGGGAAAAGTTTTAATGAGCAGTTCTTC. It is translated as CSVEGKSFNEQFF.

The chain carries TRBV30 and TRBJ2-4, with D hard to call. This CDR3 has 13 residues. Germline-derived CDR1 and CDR2 are GTSNPN and SVGIG (reference sequence). V was cut by 2 bases and J by 1 base, with 6 bases left in between. CDR3 sequence reads: CAWSIGAKNIQYF. Here the CDR3 DNA reads TGTGCCTGGAGTATTGGGGCCAAAAACATTCAGTACTTC.

The chain has TRBV7-9 and TRBJ2-1; D is undetermined. Per the germline V gene, CDR1 is SEHNR and CDR2 is FQNEAQ (reference sequence). The CDR3 loop spans 13 amino acids. V was trimmed by 5 bases and J by 3 bases, leaving 8 bases between them. Written as DNA, the CDR3 is TGTGCCAGCAGCCGGACGGGCTACAATGAGCAGTTCTTC. As protein: CASSRTGYNEQFF. Full variable domain (missing parts from reference TRBV7-9 and TRBJ2-1): DTGVSQNPRHKITKRGQNVTFRCDPISEHNRLYWYRQTLGQGPEFLTYFQNEAQLEKSRLLSDRFSAERPKGSFSTLEIQRTEQGDSAMYLCASSRTGYNEQFFGPGTRLTVL.

J is TRBJ2-2 and V is TRBV28, with 8 bases matching TRBD1. The CDR3 loop spans 14 amino acids. V lost 4 bases and J lost 3; bases outside the gene matches: 1. Germline assignment: CDR1 MDHEN and CDR2 SYDVKM. CDR3 in amino acids: CASSSQGDTGELFF. The CDR3 nucleotides read TGTGCCAGCAGTTCACAGGGGGACACCGGGGAGCTGTTTTTT.

The rearrangement uses TRBV7-9 and TRBJ2-4; D ambiguous. The ends were cut back, 1 base at V and 7 bases at J, with 5 bases in the middle. Germline assignment: CDR1 SEHNR and CDR2 FQNEAQ (reference sequence). CDR3 length equals 12 residues. Here the CDR3 reads CASSLGWNIQYF. The CDR3, as DNA: TGTGCCAGCAGCTTAGGGTGGAACATTCAGTACTTC.

The CDR3 bases are TGTGCCAGCAGCCTCGGACTTTTAAATGAGCAGTTCTTC. Its protein product is CASSLGLLNEQFF. This sequence joins TRBV2 and TRBJ2-1, with D perhaps TRBD2 (5 bases). The CDR3 length is 13 residues. The germline gives CDR1 SNHLY, CDR2 FYNNEI. With 6 bases removed from V and 7 bases from J, the gap between germline ends came to 13 bases.

This sequence joins TRBV20-1 and TRBJ1-2; D not resolved. From germline, CDR1 is DFQATT and CDR2 SNEGSKA (reference sequence). The V and J ends lost 2 bases and 8 bases respectively, with 9 bases between them. This CDR3 is 11 amino acids long. The DNA for the CDR3 is TGCAGTGCTAGAAGCCAGAAAGGCTACACCTTC. Translation: CSARSQKGYTF.

V gene TRBV30 combines with J gene TRBJ1-1; unclear D gene. The germline V gene encodes CDR1 GTSNPN and CDR2 SVGIG (reference sequence). The CDR3 totals 10 residues. V was clipped by 1 base and J by 8 bases, with 5 bases between them. The CDR3 spells CAWSAGEAFF. The CDR3 DNA sequence: TGTGCCTGGAGTGCGGGGGAAGCTTTCTTT. Together with reference TRBV30 and TRBJ1-1, the CDR3 gives the full variable domain: SQTIHQWPATLVQPVGSPLSLECTVEGTSNPNLYWYRQAAGRGLQLLFYSVGIGQISSEVPQNLSASRPQDRQFILSSKKLLLSDSGFYLCAWSAGEAFFGQGTRLTVV.

The CDR3 here is CAWAPGGGNTIYF. CDR3 sequence (DNA): TGTGCCTGGGCCCCTGGGGGGGGAAACACCATATATTTT. This chain joins TRBV30 and TRBJ1-3; TRBD1 is a possible D gene (5 bases). The CDR3 has 13 amino acids. V gave up 5 bases and J gave up 4 bases, with 12 bases separating them. The germline CDR1 and CDR2 sequences are GTSNPN and SVGIG (reference sequence).

The CDR3 sequence: CASSHKGSTDTQYF. The CDR3 region has the DNA TGTGCCAGCAGCCATAAAGGGTCCACAGATACGCAGTATTTT. The chain has TRBV6-5 and TRBJ2-3; D is uncertain. V gave up 6 bases and J gave up 2 bases, with 12 bases separating them. This CDR3 is built from 14 residues. Germline V lookup: CDR1 MNHEY, CDR2 SVGAGI.

The J gene is TRBJ2-7, the V gene TRBV7-9, with 7 bases identical to TRBD1. Germline lookup yields CDR1 SEHNR and CDR2 FQNEAQ (reference sequence). With V trimmed by 4 bases and J by 0 bases, 0 bases remained unmatched. The CDR3 loop spans 13 amino acids. The CDR3 nucleotides are TGTGCCAGCAGCTGGGACAGCTCCTACGAGCAGTACTTC. This codes for CASSWDSSYEQYF.

The sample holds one count of this clone. The chain uses TRBV3-1 (or the pseudogene TRBV3-2) and TRBJ2-3; D unclear. Germline CDR1 reads LGHDT; CDR2 reads YNNKEL (reference sequence). The V gene lost 4 bases and the J gene lost 0 bases, with 11 bases spanning the gap. The CDR3 spans 15 residues. CDR3: CASSLALSSTDTQYF. The CDR3 nucleotides read TGTGCCAGCAGCCTCGCCTTGTCTAGCACAGATACGCAGTATTTT.

V and J are TRBV5-1 and TRBJ2-7; D is undetermined. V gave up 4 bases and J gave up 3 bases, with 20 bases separating them. The germline V gene has CDR1 SGHRS and CDR2 YFSETQ. The CDR3 totals 16 residues. The CDR3 DNA reads TGCGCCAGCAGCGGATCCACAAACGAATGGGGCTACGAGCAGTACTTC. The encoded protein is CASSGSTNEWGYEQYF.

The V call is TRBV19, the J call TRBJ1-1; possible D gene TRBD1, 6 bases. Per the germline V gene, CDR1 is LNHDA and CDR2 is SQIVND (reference sequence). V dropped 5 bases and J dropped 6 bases, with 19 bases sitting between them. There are 15 residues in the CDR3. The CDR3 region has the DNA TGTGCCAGTAGTCCCCCGGGACACCGACCACCTGAAGCTTTCTTT. Translation: CASSPPGHRPPEAFF.

This clone occurred once. V and J are TRBV19 and TRBJ1-5, with 9 bases identical to TRBD1. The junction had 11 bases not matched to a gene; V was cut back by 7 bases and J by 4 bases. Germline lookup yields CDR1 LNHDA and CDR2 SQIVND (reference sequence). This CDR3 is built from 16 residues. This CDR3 reads CASMGGWDRANQPQHF. The CDR3 nucleotides read TGTGCCAGTATGGGAGGTTGGGACAGGGCTAATCAGCCCCAGCATTTT.

The V gene is TRBV24-1, the J gene TRBJ2-7, with D unclear. The CDR3 is made up of 14 amino acids. Per germline, CDR1 KGHDR and CDR2 SFDVKD. Trimming removed 4 bases at V and 4 bases at J, with 13 bases between. The chain's CDR3 is CATSDLAQPYEQYF. Here the CDR3 DNA reads TGTGCCACCAGTGACCTGGCACAACCATACGAGCAGTACTTC.

Details on this clone: One end of the junction varies from germline; a read error may be responsible. The chain employs TRBV6-1 and TRBJ2-5; TRBD2 matches at 7 bases. Germline V CDR1 and CDR2: MNHNS, SASEGT. There are 13 residues in the CDR3. CDR3 region: CASSKAGKETQYF. The CDR3 region has the DNA TGTGCCAGCAGTAAAGCGGGGAAAGAGACCCAGTACTTC.

The chain is built from TRBV6-6 and TRBJ1-2, with 7 bases that match TRBD1. The CDR3 has 13 amino acids. V lost 6 bases and J lost 2; bases outside the gene matches: 3. From germline, CDR1 is MNHNY and CDR2 SVGAGI (reference sequence). CDR3 bases: TGTGCCAGCAGCGAGACAGGGAACTATGGCTACACCTTC. Its translation: CASSETGNYGYTF.

This sequence joins TRBV11-2 and TRBJ1-6; D perhaps matches TRBD1 (5 bases). V gave up 1 base and J gave up 7 bases, with 11 bases separating them. CDR1 and CDR2 from the germline V gene are SGHAT and FQNNGV. The CDR3 is 15 residues long. CDR3 sequence: CASSLALGRNSPLHF. The DNA for the CDR3 is TGTGCCAGCAGCTTAGCCTTGGGACGGAATTCACCCCTCCACTTT.